A single sample is the source of the 17 T cell receptor beta chains below, sequenced in a study of control samples from healthy donors and cancer patients. Here immunoSEQ multiplex PCR was the method, and the copy in TCRdb shows in-frame clones only, minus some. The sample carries about 43,000 clones, roughly 94% recorded once. Sample: blood. These TCRs come from a man in his 60s in good health.

The chain recombines TRBV6-6 with TRBJ1-2, with TRBD1 matching over 12 bases. The CDR3 is 14 amino acids. Germline CDR1 reads MNHNY; CDR2 reads SVGAGI (reference sequence). J gave up 6 bases and V 6 bases, and 5 bases lay outside the gene matches. The CDR3 DNA is TGTGCCAGCAGAGCCGGGACAGGGGGCGATGGCTACACCTTC. Translation: CASRAGTGGDGYTF.

The J gene is TRBJ1-2, the V gene TRBV7-8; D is uncertain. Trimming pared 4 bases from V and 1 base from J, leaving 7 bases between. Germline loops: CDR1 SGHVS, CDR2 FQNEAQ. The CDR3 length is 13 residues. The CDR3 loop is CASSSQINYGYTF. CDR3 DNA sequence: TGTGCCAGCAGCTCACAGATTAACTATGGCTACACCTTC.

This chain connects TRBV4-2 to TRBJ2-7; 7 nucleotides agree with TRBD2. The J segment lost 3 bases and the V segment lost 0 bases, leaving 2 bases of the junction unmatched. The CDR3 contains 14 residues. From germline, CDR1 is LGHNA and CDR2 YNFKEQ. CDR3 loop: CASSQDKRDYEQYF. The CDR3 region has the DNA TGTGCCAGCAGCCAAGACAAGCGGGACTACGAGCAGTACTTC.

This CDR3 is CASSEAVAQGSNQPQHF. In nucleotides, the CDR3 is TGTGCCAGCAGTGAAGCAGTTGCACAGGGTAGCAATCAGCCCCAGCATTTT. The genes are TRBV6-1 and TRBJ1-5, with a tentative D call TRBD1 (6 bases). The V end was cut by 0 bases, the J end by 0 bases, with 12 bases between. This CDR3 spans 17 amino acids. CDR1 and CDR2 from the germline V gene are MNHNS and SASEGT.

The CDR3 nucleotides are TGTGCCAGCAGAAAGCGGGGGGGACCATACGAGCAGTACTTC. Translated, it gives CASRKRGGPYEQYF. The chain carries TRBV6-5 and TRBJ2-7, with TRBD2 matching over 10 bases. Unmatched junction bases numbered 6, after V lost 6 bases and J lost 4 bases. The CDR3 is 14 residues long. The germline CDR1 and CDR2 sequences are MNHEY and SVGAGI.

The chain combines TRBV24-1 with TRBJ2-1, with D perhaps TRBD2 (6 bases). Germline V lookup: CDR1 KGHDR, CDR2 SFDVKD. V was shortened by 1 base and J by 6 bases, with 12 bases between the two germline ends. CDR3 length: 15 amino acids. The CDR3 DNA reads TGTGCCACCAGTGATTTAAAGGACGGGGGCAATGAGCAGTTCTTC. Encoded protein: CATSDLKDGGNEQFF.

The chain employs TRBV5-4 and TRBJ2-1; 10 bases agree with TRBD1. J was trimmed by 9 bases and V by 6 bases; bases with no gene match: 9. Germline assignment: CDR1 SGHNT and CDR2 YYREEE (reference sequence). The CDR3 is 14 residues long. The CDR3 nucleotides read TGTGCCAGCACAACGACAGGGGGCTTAGGTGAGCAGTTCTTC. Its protein product is CASTTTGGLGEQFF.

The J gene is TRBJ2-3, the V gene TRBV24-1, with 8 bases aligning to TRBD1. Trimming at V came to 9 bases and at J to 2 bases, leaving 6 bases not matched to a gene. Germline CDR1 is KGHDR and CDR2 is SFDVKD. The CDR3 has 14 residues. The CDR3 spells CATSGTGVTDTQYF. DNA for the CDR3: TGTGCCACCTCTGGGACAGGAGTCACAGATACGCAGTATTTT.

The V call is TRBV28, the J call TRBJ1-5; D perhaps matches TRBD1 (6 bases). In germline, CDR1 is MDHEN, CDR2 SYDVKM. Deletions cut 7 bases from V and 1 base from J, with 14 bases between. The CDR3 length is 15 residues. The CDR3, as DNA: TGTGCCAGCACCTTAACAGGGTTCAGCAATCAGCCCCAGCATTTT. It translates to CASTLTGFSNQPQHF.

This rearrangement joins TRBV6-4 to TRBJ1-5; no clear D gene. Germline CDR1 is MRHNA and CDR2 is SNTAGT. The CDR3 contains 13 residues. V lost 0 bases and J lost 4, with 4 bases in between. The CDR3 loop reads CASSDSQNQPQHF. CDR3 nucleotides: TGTGCCAGCAGTGACTCACAGAATCAGCCCCAGCATTTT.

The rearrangement links TRBV7-9 to TRBJ1-4, with D perhaps TRBD1 (5 bases). This CDR3 spans 14 amino acids. The germline gives CDR1 SEHNR, CDR2 FQNEAQ (reference sequence). Trimming removed 5 bases at V and 6 bases at J, with 13 bases between. CDR3 amino acids: CASSRLGGDEKLFF. CDR3 nucleotides: TGTGCCAGCAGCCGCCTCGGAGGGGATGAAAAACTGTTTTTT. Complete variable domain (other parts from reference TRBV7-9 and TRBJ1-4): DTGVSQNPRHKITKRGQNVTFRCDPISEHNRLYWYRQTLGQGPEFLTYFQNEAQLEKSRLLSDRFSAERPKGSFSTLEIQRTEQGDSAMYLCASSRLGGDEKLFFGSGTQLSVL.

Of note for this clone: An end of the junction does not agree with germline; a read error may underlie this. The rearrangement joins TRBV18 to TRBJ1-5, with 10 bases fitting TRBD1. The CDR3 is 15 residues long. Germline V gives CDR1 KGHSH, CDR2 LQKENI. The DNA of the CDR3 is TGTGCCAGCTCCCCACCTGGACAGGGGGGACAGCCCCAGCATTTT. Protein product: CASSPPGQGGQPQHF.

In the case of this clone: Given the absence of the conserved phenylalanine or tryptophan at the CDR3 end, a read error is likely. No DNA is shown, since the ends of the CDR3 on it are uncertain; the CDR3 is the one TCRdb lists. V usage is TRBV25-1 and J usage is TRBJ1-2; the table gives TRBD1 as D, unverified against the DNA. From its first to its last residue, the CDR3 has 13 amino acids. Germline V lookup: CDR1 MGHDK, CDR2 SYGVNS. The CDR3 protein is CASSLLGQGTMVV.

This clone was seen only once. The chain carries TRBV4-1 and TRBJ2-7, with a possible D match to TRBD1 (5 bases). The CDR3 is 14 amino acids. V was shortened by 1 base and J by 3 bases, with 10 bases between the two germline ends. CDR1 and CDR2 from the germline V gene are MGHRA and YSYEKL. For the CDR3, the DNA is TGCGCCAGCAGCCAAGTCGGACAAGTCTACGAGCAGTACTTC. As protein: CASSQVGQVYEQYF.

The CDR3 nucleotides are TGTGCCAGCTCACCTAAGGGGGCGTTTAACTATGGCTACACCTTC. This gives the protein CASSPKGAFNYGYTF. This chain joins TRBV18 and TRBJ1-2, with TRBD1 matching 7 bases. CDR3 length: 15 residues. V lost 3 bases and J lost 1; bases outside the gene matches: 5. Germline V gene lookup returns CDR1 KGHSH and CDR2 LQKENI. The full variable domain, in which reference TRBV18 and TRBJ1-2 provide the parts outside the CDR3, is NAGVMQNPRHLVRRRGQEARLRCSPMKGHSHVYWYRQLPEEGLKFMVYLQKENIIDESGMPKERFSAEFPKEGPSILRIQQVVRGDSAAYFCASSPKGAFNYGYTFGSGTRLTVV.

The sample holds one count of this clone. The gene calls are TRBV4-2 and TRBJ2-3; TRBD2 matches at 9 bases. The germline gives CDR1 LGHNA, CDR2 YNFKEQ. This CDR3 has 22 residues. The V gene end was trimmed by 10 bases and the J gene end by 1 base; junction bases not matched to a gene: 30. The CDR3 nucleotides read TGTGCCACCACGGGGTGGGGCTCCGGACTAGCGAACCCGGTCGGTGGCACAGATACGCAGTATTTT. Translation: CATTGWGSGLANPVGGTDTQYF.

The chain employs TRBV19 and TRBJ2-1; TRBD2 matches at 7 bases. Per germline, CDR1 LNHDA and CDR2 SQIVND (reference sequence). Trimming cost V 5 bases and J 12 bases; bases outside gene matches: 7. CDR3 length: 12 residues. CDR3 nucleotide sequence: TGTGCCAGTAGTTCTCTAGCGGAAGCGCAGTTCTTC. Translated, it gives CASSSLAEAQFF.